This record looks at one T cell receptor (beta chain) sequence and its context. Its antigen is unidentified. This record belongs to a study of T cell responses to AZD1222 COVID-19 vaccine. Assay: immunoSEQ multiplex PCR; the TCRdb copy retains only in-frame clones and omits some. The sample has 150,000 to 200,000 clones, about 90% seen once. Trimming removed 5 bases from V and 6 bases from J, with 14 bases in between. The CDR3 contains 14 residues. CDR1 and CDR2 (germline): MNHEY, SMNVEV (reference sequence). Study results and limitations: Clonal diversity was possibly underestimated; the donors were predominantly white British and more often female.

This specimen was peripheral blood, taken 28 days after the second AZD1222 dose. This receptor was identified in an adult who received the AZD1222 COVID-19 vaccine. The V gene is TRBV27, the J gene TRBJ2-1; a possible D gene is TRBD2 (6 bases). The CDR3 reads CASSLRVGGNEQFF. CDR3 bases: TGTGCCAGCAGTCTCAGGGTGGGGGGCAATGAGCAGTTCTTC.